This T cell receptor (beta chain) was observed in a study of shared clonotypes between healthy human individuals. On the study more broadly: In total, the donors were a couple of women and a few men aged 18 to 49. Overall study results and limits: Among non-shared clonotypes, generation probabilities were lower than among those shared by all four donors.

Details on this clone: Its target is not known.

This table comes from immunoSEQ multiplex PCR, and its TCRdb copy is limited to in-frame clones, with some not included. The sample lists roughly 2,000,000 clones; roughly 93% were seen once. Terminally differentiated effector memory CD45RA+ cells were excluded by CCR7 positive selection of CD45RO-negative cells. All donors were Caucasian adults living in Nashville, Tennessee. V gave up 3 bases and J gave up 4 bases, with 7 bases separating them. This CDR3 is 12 amino acids long. Germline loops: CDR1 SQVTM, CDR2 ANQGSEA. The TCR sequence derives from a man younger than 35 in good health. Some clones in this sample may be carry-over from other donors' samples. This chain connects TRBV29-1 to TRBJ2-1, with D perhaps TRBD1 (5 bases). The specimen sequenced was naive CD8+ T cells from PBMCs. The CDR3 spells CSVERQYNEQFF. In nucleotides, the CDR3 is TGCAGCGTTGAGCGACAGTACAATGAGCAGTTCTTC.